This T cell receptor beta chain was retrieved from a study of identical twins. This clonotype was recorded at least ten times. Antigen: not known. General study findings and limits: With abundant cord blood beta clonotypes, insertions were fewer; memory repertoires showed no such pattern.

The CDR3 is made up of 14 amino acids. Germline V gene data show CDR1 as DFQATT and CDR2 as SNEGSKA (reference sequence). The V segment lost 0 bases and the J segment 4 bases; nucleotides outside the gene matches: 4. TCRdb analysed the 5' RACE reads with MiXCR anew, one entry per CDR3 protein. Seen here are roughly 570,000 distinct CDR3 sequences, 7.5% to 10% observed once, and the top ten hold roughly 3%. These data were also reused for a study on yellow fever vaccine responses in identical twins.

The chain combines TRBV20-1 with TRBJ2-7, with 9 bases fitting TRBD1. The sequence was obtained from a woman in her late teens or twenties in good health. Sequenced sample: PBMCs. Here the CDR3 reads CSARDPTGGYEQYF. In DNA form, the CDR3 reads TGCAGTGCTAGAGACCCGACAGGGGGGTACGAGCAGTACTTC.